In this sample, the clone carrying this T cell receptor (beta chain) turned up many times. Antigen unknown. The sample comes from a study of T cells in Graves' hyperthyroidism and ophthalmopathy. Study findings and constraints: The model anticipated ophthalmopathy a median approximately 6.6 months pre-onset.

Diagnosis rested on symptoms, serum thyroxine and TRAb, thyroid ultrasound, and orbital computed tomography. The CDR3 contains 17 residues. V lost 3 bases, J lost 5 bases, and 10 bases stayed unmatched. Template material for amplifying TCR beta CDR3 regions consisted of RNA transcripts. When the TCR CDR3 underwent first-round RT-PCR, the HTBI primer set was used. TCRdb reprocessed the multiplex PCR reads with MiXCR, giving one entry per CDR3 protein. This sample has a few hundred thousand distinct CDR3 sequences, with roughly an eighth found just once. The chain links TRBV12-3 or TRBV12-4 to TRBJ1-6, with 7 bases lining up with TRBD1. The clonotype comes from a woman aged 18-35 years with Graves' hyperthyroidism. Sequences were obtained from blood. CDR3 region: CASSFTSGGGNNSPLHF. The CDR3 DNA follows: TGTGCCAGCAGTTTCACGTCAGGGGGTGGAAATAATTCACCCCTCCACTTT.